Below, 20 T cell receptor beta chains from the same sample are listed, as sequenced in a study of blood T cell repertoires in COVID-19. The data were produced by immunoSEQ multiplex PCR, yet TCRdb's version contains in-frame clones alone and is incomplete. The repertoire holds around 200,000 clones, with approximately 80% as singletons. Sequencing used peripheral blood. Source of these receptors: a human donor in a cohort sampled during active COVID-19.

CDR3 in DNA: TGTGCCAGCAGTCTGACTGGCTACGAGCAGTACTTC. This gives the protein CASSLTGYEQYF. The V gene is TRBV6-2 or TRBV6-3, the J gene TRBJ2-7; D unclear. Trimming took off 5 bases at V and 3 bases at J, with 8 bases between the two ends. Germline CDR1 reads MNHEY; CDR2 reads SVGEGT. The CDR3 consists of 12 residues.

The rearrangement joins TRBV27 to TRBJ1-1; 10 nucleotides align to TRBD1. Germline-derived CDR1 and CDR2 are MNHEY and SMNVEV (reference sequence). After removal of 1 base from V and 0 bases from J, the junction contained 8 bases not matched to a gene. The CDR3 totals 18 residues. DNA of the CDR3: TGTGCCAGCAGTTTATATGGCGGGACAGGGGTATTGAACACTGAAGCTTTCTTT. Amino acids: CASSLYGGTGVLNTEAFF.

The chain combines TRBV5-1 with TRBJ2-7, with 11 bases matching TRBD2. J lost 3 bases, V lost 4 bases, and 6 bases had no gene match. Germline CDR1 reads SGHRS; CDR2 reads YFSETQ. The CDR3 is made up of 15 amino acids. The CDR3 is CASSPLAGGSYEQYF. In DNA, the CDR3 is TGCGCCAGCAGCCCCTTAGCGGGGGGGAGCTACGAGCAGTACTTC.

This clone was recorded a few times. The rearrangement uses TRBV7-9 and TRBJ2-3, with D possibly TRBD1 on 5 matching bases. The CDR3 runs 15 residues. CDR1 SEHNR and CDR2 FQNEAQ come from the germline V gene (reference sequence). The V end was cut by 1 base, the J end by 3 bases, with 11 bases between. CDR3 amino acids: CASSLGAGMTDTQYF. CDR3 DNA sequence: TGTGCCAGCAGCTTAGGGGCAGGGATGACAGATACGCAGTATTTT.

The chain combines TRBV11-3 with TRBJ2-2; 7 bases align to TRBD2. V lost 4 bases to trimming and J lost 4 bases; unmatched junction nucleotides: 9. Per germline, CDR1 SGHNT and CDR2 YENEEA. The CDR3 sequence is 16 residues long. The CDR3, as DNA: TGTGCCAGCAGCTCAACTCGGGGGGTGGTCACCGGGGAGCTGTTTTTT. Protein product: CASSSTRGVVTGELFF.

The rearrangement uses TRBV2 and TRBJ1-5; TRBD1 aligns across 10 bases. The CDR3 is 15 amino acids. The germline V gene has CDR1 SNHLY and CDR2 FYNNEI. The V and J ends lost 1 base and 6 bases, in that order; junction bases with no gene match: 3. CDR3 nucleotide sequence: TGTGCCAGCAGTGAAGGACAGGGGGCAATTCAGCCCCAGCATTTT. It encodes CASSEGQGAIQPQHF.

The rearrangement links TRBV6-5 to TRBJ2-5, with TRBD2 matching 8 bases. After removal of 2 bases from V and 1 base from J, the junction contained 3 bases not matched to a gene. The CDR3 has 15 amino acids. From germline, CDR1 is MNHEY and CDR2 SVGAGI. The CDR3 is CASSYPRGGQETQYF. In DNA, the CDR3 is TGTGCCAGCAGTTACCCCCGGGGGGGCCAAGAGACCCAGTACTTC.

V usage is TRBV5-1 and J usage is TRBJ2-5, with D maybe TRBD1 (6 bases). Germline-derived CDR1 and CDR2 are SGHRS and YFSETQ. This CDR3 region has 14 residues. Trimming shortened V by 1 base and J by 3 bases, and 10 bases separated the two germline ends. DNA for the CDR3: TGCGCCAGCAGCTTGCAGGGGCAAGAAGAGACCCAGTACTTC. Translating gives CASSLQGQEETQYF.

There are a few counts of this clone. The chain employs TRBV9 and TRBJ1-3; tentative D call: TRBD1 (6 bases). Trimming stripped 2 bases from V and 0 bases from J, with 9 bases between. The CDR3 is made up of 15 amino acids. Germline CDR1 and CDR2: SGDLS and YYNGEE. CDR3 DNA: TGTGCCAGCAGCGTTACAGGGTTCTCTGGAAACACCATATATTTT. Protein: CASSVTGFSGNTIYF.

This chain connects TRBV10-3 to TRBJ2-6; the match to TRBD2 covers 9 bases. The J segment lost 0 bases and the V segment lost 3 bases, leaving 9 bases of the junction unmatched. There are 19 residues in the CDR3. CDR1 and CDR2 from the germline V gene are ENHRY and SYGVKD. The CDR3 DNA is TGTGCCATCAGTGATCAGCGGGGGGCTTACACCTCTGGGGCCAACGTCCTGACTTTC. Translation: CAISDQRGAYTSGANVLTF.

The CDR3 DNA sequence: TGTGCCAGCAGCTCGCAAAGGTATCGGACAACTGGGGCCAACGTCCTGACTTTC. Residues: CASSSQRYRTTGANVLTF. V is TRBV5-6 and J is TRBJ2-6; a weak D match, TRBD1 (5 bases). Per the germline V gene, CDR1 is SGHDT and CDR2 is YYEEEE. V lost 3 bases and J 2 bases, leaving 18 bases between the germline ends. The CDR3 spans 18 residues.

The chain carries TRBV2 and TRBJ2-1; 12 bases match TRBD2. The CDR3 sequence is 16 residues long. The V and J ends lost 1 base and 5 bases, in that order; junction bases with no gene match: 3. Germline CDR1 and CDR2: SNHLY and FYNNEI. This chain's CDR3 is CASSEVLAGGNNEQFF. CDR3 nucleotides: TGTGCCAGCAGTGAAGTACTAGCGGGGGGCAACAATGAGCAGTTCTTC.

The chain recombines TRBV18 with TRBJ1-4, with 7 bases aligning to TRBD1. Germline V CDR1 and CDR2: KGHSH, LQKENI. The V and J ends lost 2 bases and 5 bases, in that order; junction bases with no gene match: 14. CDR3 size: 18 residues. CDR3 bases: TGTGCCAGCTCACCAGATATCGTATCGGGACAGACGAATGAAAAACTGTTTTTT. As protein: CASSPDIVSGQTNEKLFF.

This clone was seen only a few times. The chain is built from TRBV2 and TRBJ1-2; D uncertain. V dropped 4 bases and J dropped 4 bases, with 4 bases sitting between them. The germline CDR1 and CDR2 sequences are SNHLY and FYNNEI. The CDR3 runs to 11 residues. In DNA, the CDR3 is TGTGCCAGCAGTGCCAGCTATGGCTACACCTTC. Its protein product is CASSASYGYTF.

This clone has a handful of counts. The rearrangement joins TRBV2 to TRBJ2-7, with TRBD1 matching 8 bases. The V and J ends lost 6 bases and 6 bases, in that order; junction bases with no gene match: 10. Germline values: CDR1 SNHLY, CDR2 FYNNEI. This CDR3 has 14 residues. The CDR3 sequence is CASRDRDRPAEQYF. CDR3 in DNA: TGTGCCAGCAGAGACCGGGACAGGCCAGCCGAGCAGTACTTC.

The rearrangement joins TRBV30 to TRBJ2-3; 11 bases fit TRBD2. CDR3 length: 15 residues. The J segment lost 7 bases and the V segment lost 1 base, leaving 7 bases of the junction unmatched. In germline, CDR1 is GTSNPN, CDR2 SVGIG (reference sequence). Written as DNA, the CDR3 is TGTGCCTGGAGTGGGGATAGCGGGGGGGCGAATACGCAGTATTTT. This encodes CAWSGDSGGANTQYF. Supplemented by reference TRBV30 and TRBJ2-3, the full variable domain reads SQTIHQWPATLVQPVGSPLSLECTVEGTSNPNLYWYRQAAGRGLQLLFYSVGIGQISSEVPQNLSASRPQDRQFILSSKKLLLSDSGFYLCAWSGDSGGANTQYFGPGTRLTVL.

The chain employs TRBV5-6 and TRBJ1-5; TRBD1 agrees at 7 bases. This CDR3 contains 16 residues. CDR1 and CDR2 from the germline V gene are SGHDT and YYEEEE. V trimming: 1 base; J trimming: 9 bases; junction bases outside the gene matches: 13. CDR3 coding DNA: TGTGCCAGCAGCTTGTCGTATGGGACAGACCTTGGGCCCCAGCATTTT. It specifies CASSLSYGTDLGPQHF. Combining the CDR3 with reference TRBV5-6 and TRBJ1-5 gives the whole variable domain DAGVTQSPTHLIKTRGQQVTLRCSPKSGHDTVSWYQQALGQGPQFIFQYYEEEERQRGNFPDRFSGHQFPNYSSELNVNALLLGDSALYLCASSLSYGTDLGPQHFGDGTRLSIL.

A single count supports this clone. The J gene is TRBJ2-7, the V gene TRBV5-4; 8 bases align to TRBD1. CDR1 and CDR2 from the germline V gene are SGHNT and YYREEE (reference sequence). With 4 bases clipped from V and 2 bases from J, the junction kept 8 bases outside the gene matches. The CDR3 totals 15 residues. The CDR3 here is CASSNDRGETYEQYF. CDR3 in DNA: TGTGCCAGCAGCAACGACAGGGGAGAGACCTACGAGCAGTACTTC. Variable domain in full (rest from reference TRBV5-4 and TRBJ2-7): ETGVTQSPTHLIKTRGQQVTLRCSSQSGHNTVSWYQQALGQGPQFIFQYYREEENGRGNFPPRFSGLQFPNYSSELNVNALELDDSALYLCASSNDRGETYEQYFGPGTRLTVT.

The gene calls are TRBV4-2 and TRBJ2-7; tentatively, D is TRBD1 (5 bases). The germline V gene encodes CDR1 LGHNA and CDR2 YNFKEQ. V was shortened by 0 bases and J by 2 bases, with 14 bases between the two germline ends. CDR3 length: 16 residues. The CDR3 nucleotides read TGTGCCAGCAGCCAAGAAATCCGGCAGGGCGCCTACGAGCAGTACTTC. It yields the protein CASSQEIRQGAYEQYF.

The gene calls are TRBV6-1 and TRBJ2-7; 14 nucleotides align to TRBD2. The V gene's germline CDR1 is MNHNS and CDR2 SASEGT. V lost 3 bases, J lost 4 bases, and 5 bases stayed unmatched. This CDR3 is 16 amino acids long. CDR3 region: CASSEGLAGDAYEQYF. The CDR3 nucleotides are TGTGCCAGCAGTGAGGGACTAGCGGGGGATGCATACGAGCAGTACTTC.